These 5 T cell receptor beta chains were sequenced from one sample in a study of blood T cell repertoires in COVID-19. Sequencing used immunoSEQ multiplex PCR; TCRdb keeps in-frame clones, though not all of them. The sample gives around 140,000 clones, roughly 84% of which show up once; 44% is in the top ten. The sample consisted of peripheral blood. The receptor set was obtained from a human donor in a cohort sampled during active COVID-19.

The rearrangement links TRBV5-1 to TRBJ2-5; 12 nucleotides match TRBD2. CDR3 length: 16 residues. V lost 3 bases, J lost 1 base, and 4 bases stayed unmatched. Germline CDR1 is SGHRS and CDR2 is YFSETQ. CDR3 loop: CASSSTSGGGQETQYF. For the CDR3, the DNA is TGCGCCAGCAGCTCGACTAGCGGGGGTGGCCAAGAGACCCAGTACTTC.

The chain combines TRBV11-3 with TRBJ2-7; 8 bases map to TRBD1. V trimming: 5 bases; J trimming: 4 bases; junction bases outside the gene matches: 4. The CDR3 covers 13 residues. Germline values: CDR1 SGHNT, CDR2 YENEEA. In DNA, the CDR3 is TGTGCCAGCAGCCGGACAGGGACTTACGAGCAGTACGTC. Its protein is CASSRTGTYEQYV.

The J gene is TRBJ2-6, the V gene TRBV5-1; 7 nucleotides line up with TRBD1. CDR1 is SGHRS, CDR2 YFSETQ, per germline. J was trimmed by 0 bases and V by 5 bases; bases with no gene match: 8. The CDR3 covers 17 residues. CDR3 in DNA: TGCGCCAGCAGTTTACGAGGGGGCGACTCTGGGGCCAACGTCCTGACTTTC. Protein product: CASSLRGGDSGANVLTF.

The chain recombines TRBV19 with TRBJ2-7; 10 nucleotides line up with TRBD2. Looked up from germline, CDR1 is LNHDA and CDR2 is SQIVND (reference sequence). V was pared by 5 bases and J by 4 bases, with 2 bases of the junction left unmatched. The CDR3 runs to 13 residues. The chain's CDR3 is CASSRTSGYEQYV. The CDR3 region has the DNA TGTGCCAGTAGTCGGACTAGCGGTTACGAGCAGTACGTC.

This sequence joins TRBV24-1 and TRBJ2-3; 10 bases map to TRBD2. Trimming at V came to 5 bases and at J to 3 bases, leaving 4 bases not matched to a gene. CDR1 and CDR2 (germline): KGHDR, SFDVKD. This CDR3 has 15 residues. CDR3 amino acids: CATSVLAGATDTQYF. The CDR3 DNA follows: TGTGCCACCAGTGTCCTAGCGGGAGCGACAGATACGCAGTATTTT.